This is a list of T cell receptor beta chains from one sample in a study of shared clonotypes between healthy human individuals. The data were produced by immunoSEQ multiplex PCR, yet TCRdb's version contains in-frame clones alone and is incomplete. The sample holds about 980,000 clones, roughly 72% seen once. Sequencing was carried out using memory CD4+ T cells sorted from blood. These receptors all stem from a man aged 18 to 30 in good health. CDR3s include the opening cysteine and the closing phenylalanine or tryptophan. The D gene is left open where the match is weak. The size field is filled for only some rows; it gives once, few, many or a size class.

v_gene	j_gene	d_gene	abundance	CDR3nt	CDR3aa
TRBV5-6	TRBJ2-7	NA	NA	TGTGCCAGCAGCTTATCCAGGGCCGAGCAGTACTTC	CASSLSRAEQYF
TRBV4-2	TRBJ1-4	NA	NA	TGTGCCAGCAGCCAAGATCAGGGGACTAATGAAAAACTGTTTTTT	CASSQDQGTNEKLFF
TRBV5-1	TRBJ2-4	TRBD2	NA	TGCGCCAGCAGCTCCTCATGGGGACTAGCGGAGAAAAACATTCAGTACTTC	CASSSSWGLAEKNIQYF
TRBV10-3	TRBJ1-1	NA	few	TGTGCCATCAGTGAGGCGGTCACTGAAGCTTTCTTT	CAISEAVTEAFF
TRBV4-1	TRBJ1-1	NA	NA	TGCGCCAGCAGCCAAGGGATTGGGCAGGGGAGCACTGAAGCTTTCTTT	CASSQGIGQGSTEAFF
TRBV10-3	TRBJ2-2	TRBD2	NA	TGTGCCATCAGCGAACCCGGGACTAGCTACACCGGGGAGCTGTTTTTT	CAISEPGTSYTGELFF
TRBV28	TRBJ1-2	NA	NA	TGTGCCAGCAGCCTGGAGGTGGGGGGCTACACCTTC	CASSLEVGGYTF
TRBV19	TRBJ2-7	TRBD2	NA	TGTGCCAGTAGTAAAGGAGTTATAGCGGGCTCCTACGAGCAGTACTTC	CASSKGVIAGSYEQYF
TRBV10-3	TRBJ1-2	NA	NA	TGTGCCATCAGTGAGGACAGGCCCTATGGCTACACCTTC	CAISEDRPYGYTF
TRBV18	TRBJ1-1	NA	NA	TGTGCCAGCTCACCACCGACGGGGAACACTGAAGCTTTCTTT	CASSPPTGNTEAFF
TRBV6-5	TRBJ1-1	NA	NA	TGTGCCAGCAGTGACAGAGGCACTGAAGCTTTCTTT	CASSDRGTEAFF
TRBV2	TRBJ1-2	TRBD1	NA	TGTGCCAGCAGTTCAGACAGGGGGGCGGCTAACTATGGCTACACCTTC	CASSSDRGAANYGYTF
TRBV11-2	TRBJ2-7	NA	NA	TGTGCCAGCAGCTTTGGGCCAGGGGTTATCTACGAGCAGTACTTC	CASSFGPGVIYEQYF
TRBV7-2	TRBJ1-3	TRBD1	once	TGTGCCAGCAGCGTCGGGACAGGGAATGGAAACACCATATATTTT	CASSVGTGNGNTIYF
TRBV6-5	TRBJ1-6	NA	NA	TGTGCCAGCAGTTACTCGAGGGAAACTAATTCACCCCTCCACTTT	CASSYSRETNSPLHF
TRBV5-1	TRBJ2-6	NA	NA	TGCGCCAGCAGCCATCAGGGTTCTGGGGCCAACGTCCTGACTTTC	CASSHQGSGANVLTF
TRBV19	TRBJ1-2	TRBD1	NA	TGTGCCAGTAGTATAGAGGCGGCGGGACAGGGCGTTTATGGCTACACCTTC	CASSIEAAGQGVYGYTF
TRBV2	TRBJ1-2	NA	once	TGTGCCAGCAGTGTTATGAGGGGAGGCTACACCTTC	CASSVMRGGYTF
TRBV7-3	TRBJ1-6	TRBD1	NA	TGTGCCAGCAGCTTAACGGAAAGTGATGCGGACAGGGGGCTTGATAATTCACCCCTCCACTTT	CASSLTESDADRGLDNSPLHF
TRBV10-2	TRBJ2-7	NA	NA	TGCGCCAGCAGTGAGTGGGGTTCCTACGAGCAGTACTTC	CASSEWGSYEQYF
TRBV12-5	TRBJ2-1	NA	few	TGTGCTAGTGGTTTGACTAGCAATAACAATGAGCAGTTCTTC	CASGLTSNNNEQFF
TRBV6-1	TRBJ1-2	NA	NA	TGTGCCAGCAGTGAAGCTACGGCAGCCTATGGCTACACCTTC	CASSEATAAYGYTF
TRBV5-1	TRBJ2-7	NA	NA	TGCGCCAGCAGCTTGCGGCCCGTTGGCTACGAGCAGTACTTC	CASSLRPVGYEQYF
TRBV2	TRBJ1-2	TRBD1	NA	TGTGCCAGCAGTTCCGAGACAGGGGTAGGTGGCTACACCTTC	CASSSETGVGGYTF
TRBV25-1	TRBJ1-4	TRBD1	NA	TGTGCCAGCAGTAAGGGACAGAGTGCAACTAATGAAAAACTGTTTTTT	CASSKGQSATNEKLFF
TRBV30	TRBJ2-3	NA	NA	TGTGCCTGGAGTGGTAAAGATACGCAGTATTTT	CAWSGKDTQYF
TRBV5-4	TRBJ1-6	NA	NA	TGTGCCAGCAGGGGAATGGCTCTTGAGGGTAATTCACCCCTCCACTTT	CASRGMALEGNSPLHF
TRBV5-1	TRBJ2-1	NA	NA	TGCGCCAGCAGCTTGGGAGGTTCTGAGCAGTTCTTC	CASSLGGSEQFF
TRBV27	TRBJ1-1	NA	once	TGTGCCAGCAGTTTAGGCAGGGGGAACACTGAAGCTTTCTTT	CASSLGRGNTEAFF
TRBV5-1	TRBJ2-2	NA	NA	TGCGCCAGCAGCTTGGTAGTCCCCCCCACCGGGGAGCTGTTTTTT	CASSLVVPPTGELFF
TRBV5-1	TRBJ1-4	TRBD1	NA	TGCGCCAGCAGCTTGGGGACAGGGATTGAAAAACTGTTTTTT	CASSLGTGIEKLFF
TRBV5-4	TRBJ2-7	NA	few	TGTGCCAGCAGCTTGCAGACAGGCCAAAACGAGCAGTACTTC	CASSLQTGQNEQYF
TRBV7-9	TRBJ1-5	NA	few	TGTGCCAGCAGCTTAGGGTACGGCAATCAGCCCCAGCATTTT	CASSLGYGNQPQHF
TRBV5-4	TRBJ1-2	NA	NA	TGTGCCAGCAGCCAATTCGACCGGGTCTATGGCTACACCTTC	CASSQFDRVYGYTF
TRBV5-1	TRBJ2-3	TRBD2	NA	TGCGCCAGCAGCTTTTTAGCGGGAGACACCACAGATACGCAGTATTTT	CASSFLAGDTTDTQYF
TRBV19	TRBJ1-3	TRBD1	few	TGTGCCAGTAGCGGACAGGCGGAATCTGGAAACACCATATATTTT	CASSGQAESGNTIYF
TRBV11-2	TRBJ1-5	NA	NA	TGTGCCAGCAGCTTCGAGGGGGTCCAGCCCCAGCATTTT	CASSFEGVQPQHF
TRBV19	TRBJ2-3	TRBD2	many	TGTGCCAGTAGTATCCGTAGCGGGAGGGGGGTAGATACGCAGTATTTT	CASSIRSGRGVDTQYF
TRBV10-3	TRBJ2-7	NA	NA	TGTGCCATCAGTGAAATGGAGGGCGCGGTCTCCTACGAGCAGTACTTC	CAISEMEGAVSYEQYF
TRBV7-9	TRBJ1-3	NA	NA	TGTGTGGGCTCTGGAAACACCATATATTTT	CVGSGNTIYF
TRBV10-2	TRBJ1-1	NA	NA	TGCGCCAGCAGTGAGTTTGGAGGGACTGAAGCTTTCTTT	CASSEFGGTEAFF
TRBV5-1	TRBJ1-2	TRBD1	NA	TGCGCCAGCAGCCCGGGGGGACAGGAGCCCTATGGCTACACCTTC	CASSPGGQEPYGYTF
TRBV19	TRBJ1-5	NA	NA	TGTGCCAGTAGTATAGGTCAGACTATTAATCAGCCCCAGCATTTT	CASSIGQTINQPQHF